The clone carrying this T cell receptor (beta chain) appeared a few times. Its antigen is unidentified. This sample stems from a study of cytomegalovirus exposure and HLA in healthy donors. Overall study: Around 80 million unique TCR sequences came from HLA-typed donors in an early release. Whole-study results and caveats: A previous analysis found most TCR beta V segments productive roughly 87% or roughly 30% of the time. The sole available immune exposure information was CMV serostatus.

PCR involved 60 Vbeta and 13 Jbeta primers. In the original workflow: About 10 million shared chains were among around 80 million unique TCR beta chains counted in a later analysis. Sequenced by immunoSEQ multiplex PCR; TCRdb stores in-frame clones only, minus some. V, J and clone size reflect that table, while D and trimming were determined from the DNA. Found here are roughly 100,000 clones, around 15% of them singletons; the top ten hold 0.83%. V lost 3 bases to trimming and J lost 3 bases; unmatched junction nucleotides: 5. Looked up from germline, CDR1 is SGHNT and CDR2 is YYREEE (reference sequence). This CDR3 is built from 14 residues.

The genes are TRBV5-4 and TRBJ1-2; 7 bases match TRBD1. The sample comprised PBMCs. The sequence was obtained from a female donor in good health and CMV-seronegative. Here the CDR3 DNA reads TGTGCCAGCAGCTCATACAGGGGCGACTATGGCTACACCTTC. Protein sequence: CASSSYRGDYGYTF. Full variable domain (rest looked up from reference TRBV5-4 and TRBJ1-2): ETGVTQSPTHLIKTRGQQVTLRCSSQSGHNTVSWYQQALGQGPQFIFQYYREEENGRGNFPPRFSGLQFPNYSSELNVNALELDDSALYLCASSSYRGDYGYTFGSGTRLTVV.